This paragraph covers one T cell receptor (beta chain) sequence. The antigen is unknown. This sample was taken from a study of vaccination effects on CD4 cells after COVID-19. With 4 bases clipped from V and 0 bases from J, the junction kept 15 bases outside the gene matches. The CDR3 is 19 residues long. Germline-derived CDR1 and CDR2 are LGHNT and FRNRAP. Antigen-specific CD4+ T cell clonotypes were called by their expansion after viral peptide-pool culture in ViraFEST. Having been cultured for around ten days, the cells underwent CD4+ T cell isolation. Participants received two doses of either the BNT162b2 or mRNA-1273 vaccine. The assay was immunoSEQ multiplex PCR, and TCRdb's table has in-frame clones only and misses some. Of approximately 30,000 clones in the sample, around 82% were seen once.

The material was CD4+ T cells from PBMCs cultured with HCoV-NL63 spike peptides, obtained after COVID-19 vaccination. The origin of this receptor is a human donor who received a COVID-19 vaccine. Some clones in this sample may be carry-over from other donors' samples. This chain links TRBV12-5 with TRBJ1-1; TRBD1 agrees at 9 bases. The CDR3 DNA is TGTGCTAGTGGTTCCAATAGGGATGGGACAGGGCCCCTGAACACTGAAGCTTTCTTT. Its protein is CASGSNRDGTGPLNTEAFF.